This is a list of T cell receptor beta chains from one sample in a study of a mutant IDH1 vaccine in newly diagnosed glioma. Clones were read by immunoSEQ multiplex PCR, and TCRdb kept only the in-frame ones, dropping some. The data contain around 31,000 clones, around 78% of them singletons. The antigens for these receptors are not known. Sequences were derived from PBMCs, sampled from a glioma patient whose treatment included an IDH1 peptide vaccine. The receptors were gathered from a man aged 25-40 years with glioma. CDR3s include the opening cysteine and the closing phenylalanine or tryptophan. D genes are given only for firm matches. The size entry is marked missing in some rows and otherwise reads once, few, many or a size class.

CASRKSGGKLYEQYF	TGTGCCAGCAGGAAAAGCGGGGGGAAATTGTACGAGCAGTACTTC	NA	TRBJ2-7	TRBV14	TRBD2
CASSPGRGGEQPQHF	TGTGCCAGCTCACCCGGCAGGGGCGGGGAGCAGCCCCAGCATTTT	NA	TRBJ1-5	TRBV18	NA
CASSLWVGDYVLTF	TGTGCCAGCAGTTTATGGGTTGGCGACTACGTCCTGACTTTC	NA	TRBJ2-6	TRBV27	NA
CASTSFGGRTEKLFF	TGTGCCAGCACCAGCTTCGGGGGGAGGACTGAAAAACTGTTTTTT	once	TRBJ1-4	TRBV6-1	NA
CAWSGGSPKDSPLHF	TGTGCCTGGAGTGGTGGCTCACCTAAAGATTCACCCCTCCACTTT	NA	TRBJ1-6	TRBV30	NA
CASSRSRDRRTYEQYF	TGTGCCAGCAGCCGTTCCAGGGACAGGCGGACCTACGAGCAGTACTTC	NA	TRBJ2-7	TRBV5-6	TRBD1
CASSRGRVAGGRDEQFF	TGCGCCAGCAGCCGGGGAAGGGTGGCGGGGGGGCGCGATGAGCAGTTCTTC	NA	TRBJ2-1	TRBV4-1	TRBD2
CASSSGTFRVQETQYF	TGCGCCAGCAGCTCCGGGACCTTTAGGGTCCAAGAGACCCAGTACTTC	NA	TRBJ2-5	TRBV5-1	NA
CASSVLSTSGRNEQYF	TGTGCCAGCAGCGTATTATCAACTAGCGGGAGGAACGAGCAGTACTTC	NA	TRBJ2-7	TRBV9	TRBD2
CASSDRDTGELFF	TGTGCCAGCAGTGACAGGGACACCGGGGAGCTGTTTTTT	NA	TRBJ2-2	TRBV6-1	NA
CASSSGEGDTQYF	TGTGCCAGCAGCTCTGGGGAGGGAGATACGCAGTATTTT	NA	TRBJ2-3	TRBV5-4	TRBD2
CAWSVDSNQPQHF	TGTGCCTGGAGTGTTGATAGCAATCAGCCCCAGCATTTT	few	TRBJ1-5	TRBV30	NA
CASSYDRGTF	TGCGCCAGCAGCTACGACCGGGGGACCTTC	NA	TRBJ1-2	TRBV10-1	NA
CASSYARGYEQYF	TGTGCCAGCAGTTACGCCAGGGGCTACGAGCAGTACTTC	NA	TRBJ2-7	TRBV6-5	NA
CASNGQPNTEAFF	TGTGCCAGCAACGGACAGCCGAACACTGAAGCTTTCTTT	few	TRBJ1-1	TRBV6-6	NA
CAIQNFGMWYNEQFF	TGTGCCATCCAAAACTTCGGGATGTGGTACAATGAGCAGTTCTTC	NA	TRBJ2-1	TRBV6-1	NA
CASSEGRQRLNTEAFF	TGTGCCAGCAGTGAAGGAAGACAGAGATTGAACACTGAAGCTTTCTTT	few	TRBJ1-1	TRBV6-1	NA
CASSYGETQYF	TGTGCCAGCAGTTACGGTGAGACCCAGTACTTC	once	TRBJ2-5	TRBV6-6	NA
CASSFPGAVDTQYF	TGTGCCAGCAGTTTTCCGGGGGCGGTAGATACGCAGTATTTT	NA	TRBJ2-3	TRBV27	NA
CASSHSTMNTEAFF	TGTGCCAGCAGCCACAGCACTATGAACACTGAAGCTTTCTTT	once	TRBJ1-1	TRBV7-9	NA
CASSAHPWGDTEAFF	TGTGCCAGCAGCGCCCACCCCTGGGGGGATACTGAAGCTTTCTTT	NA	TRBJ1-1	TRBV7-2	NA
CASSFGGGSHYGYTF	TGTGCCAGCAGCTTTGGGGGAGGGTCCCACTATGGCTACACCTTC	NA	TRBJ1-2	TRBV7-9	NA
CARSGNNYGYTF	TGTGCCCGTTCGGGTAATAACTATGGCTACACCTTC	NA	TRBJ1-2	TRBV30	NA
CAWSVSDTYEQYF	TGTGCCTGGAGTGTTTCTGATACCTACGAGCAGTACTTC	NA	TRBJ2-7	TRBV30	NA
CSVEGWSPFPYF	TGCAGCGTTGAAGGGTGGTCACCTTTTCCGTACTTC	once	TRBJ2-5	TRBV29-1	NA
CASSRTSGGDQETQYF	TGTGCCAGTAGTAGGACTAGCGGGGGGGACCAAGAGACCCAGTACTTC	NA	TRBJ2-5	TRBV19	TRBD2
CASSLGIGIRPYEQYF	TGTGCCAGCAGCTTAGGGATAGGGATTAGACCCTACGAGCAGTACTTC	few	TRBJ2-7	TRBV7-9	NA
CASSFLAETQYF	TGTGCCAGCAGCTTTCTCGCTGAGACCCAGTACTTC	NA	TRBJ2-5	TRBV7-6	NA
CASSLNLGDTSVYEQYF	TGTGCCAGCAGTTTAAATTTGGGGGATACTTCCGTCTACGAGCAGTACTTC	NA	TRBJ2-7	TRBV27	NA
CASSETRGLSYNEQFF	TGTGCCAGCAGTGAAACAAGGGGACTATCCTACAATGAGCAGTTCTTC	NA	TRBJ2-1	TRBV6-1	TRBD2
CSVKFKTGTSGIWETQYF	TGCAGCGTTAAATTTAAGACCGGGACTAGCGGGATTTGGGAGACCCAGTACTTC	NA	TRBJ2-5	TRBV29-1	TRBD2
CASSLGQGPTGAYGYTF	TGTGCCAGCAGCCTCGGACAGGGGCCTACAGGGGCCTATGGCTACACCTTC	NA	TRBJ1-2	TRBV13	TRBD1
CAISPGGARDGYTF	TGTGCCATCAGCCCCGGGGGGGCACGAGACGGCTACACCTTC	NA	TRBJ1-2	TRBV10-3	NA
CAISGAPRRLAATDTQYF	TGTGCCATCAGTGGCGCGCCTCGGAGGCTAGCGGCGACAGATACGCAGTATTTT	NA	TRBJ2-3	TRBV10-3	TRBD2
CASSELGTVGYNEQFF	TGTGCCAGCAGTGAACTCGGGACAGTGGGGTACAATGAGCAGTTCTTC	NA	TRBJ2-1	TRBV25-1	TRBD1
CASSSSGGAETQYF	TGTGCCAGCAGCTCTAGCGGGGGGGCGGAGACCCAGTACTTC	NA	TRBJ2-5	TRBV5-4	TRBD2
CASTDGAGALHF	TGTGCCAGCACCGATGGGGCAGGGGCCCTCCACTTT	NA	TRBJ1-6	TRBV6-1	NA
CAWSLLDRPYGYTF	TGTGCCTGGAGTCTCCTAGACAGGCCCTATGGCTACACCTTC	NA	TRBJ1-2	TRBV30	NA
CASRRSNTGELFF	TGTGCCAGCAGAAGATCGAACACCGGGGAGCTGTTTTTT	NA	TRBJ2-2	TRBV2	NA
CASSLESSSDGYTF	TGTGCCAGCAGCTTGGAATCGAGTTCCGATGGCTACACCTTC	NA	TRBJ1-2	TRBV5-4	NA
CASSSLTEIYEQYF	TGTGCCAGCAGCTCCTTGACAGAGATCTACGAGCAGTACTTC	NA	TRBJ2-7	TRBV11-2	NA
CASSEALGGYEQYF	TGTGCCAGCAGTGAAGCGCTGGGGGGTTACGAGCAGTACTTC	NA	TRBJ2-7	TRBV6-1	NA
CASSDGQAPLNTEAFF	TGTGCCAGCAGCGACGGACAGGCGCCCTTGAACACTGAAGCTTTCTTT	NA	TRBJ1-1	TRBV9	TRBD1
CASSVVEFGTEAFF	TGTGCCAGCAGCGTAGTGGAGTTTGGGACTGAAGCTTTCTTT	NA	TRBJ1-1	TRBV9	NA
CASSKVRGGLYEQYF	TGTGCCAGCAGTAAGGTCCGGGGCGGACTCTACGAGCAGTACTTC	once	TRBJ2-7	TRBV28	NA
CSVLELTNYGYTF	TGCAGCGTCCTCGAACTTACTAACTATGGCTACACCTTC	NA	TRBJ1-2	TRBV29-1	NA
CASSVTLGLTDTQYF	TGTGCCAGCAGCGTTACCCTGGGTCTCACAGATACGCAGTATTTT	NA	TRBJ2-3	TRBV9	NA
CASSQVRVGEQFF	TGTGCCAGCAGCCAAGTGAGGGTCGGTGAGCAGTTCTTC	NA	TRBJ2-1	TRBV14	NA